This T cell receptor beta chain came from a study of T cell responses to AZD1222 COVID-19 vaccine. Study in general: Pooled samples include second doses given at about 4 or 12 weeks. Study-wide results and limits: Two AZD1222 doses significantly raised spike-specific TCR breadth and depth over controls. At baseline, seropositivity was found in only a handful of AZD1222 recipients. Clonal diversity was possibly underestimated; the donors were predominantly white British and more often female.

This CDR3 contains 13 residues. V lost 10 bases, J lost 8 bases, and 18 bases lay in between. Per the germline V gene, CDR1 is MGHDK and CDR2 is SYGVNS. With regard to this clone: Its antigen remains unidentified.

Data came from immunoSEQ multiplex PCR; TCRdb stores just in-frame clones and leaves some out. Of about 92,000 clones detected, around 84% appear once; the ten largest clones hold approximately 10%. The clonotype originates from an adult in good health. The specimen comprised peripheral blood, sampled on day 0 of AZD1222 vaccination. The chain recombines TRBV25-1 with TRBJ2-1, with a possible D match to TRBD1 (7 bases). CDR3 amino acids: CAMEARGVDEQFF. The CDR3 DNA is TGTGCCATGGAGGCCAGGGGGGTCGATGAGCAGTTCTTC.